A single T cell receptor beta chain is shown here with its context. Its cognate antigen is unknown. The sample comes from a study of cytomegalovirus exposure and HLA in healthy donors. Study-level points and caveats: Researchers catalogued about 150 TCR beta chains as cytomegalovirus-associated.

With 60 Vbeta and 13 Jbeta primers, the PCR was carried out. Clones were sequenced by immunoSEQ multiplex PCR, and TCRdb holds only the in-frame ones, with some missing. The sample includes more than 85,000 clones, 77% of them seen just once. The CDR3 consists of 18 residues. Germline assignment: CDR1 MDHEN and CDR2 SYDVKM. Trimming took 4 bases from V and 7 from J; bases not matched to a gene: 17. The V call is TRBV28, the J call TRBJ2-1; TRBD1 matches 9 bases. This TCR was sampled from a female donor in good health and CMV-seronegative. The sample comprised PBMCs. The CDR3 DNA is TGTGCCAGCAGTTCGACTTTTGGACAGGGGAAAAAAAGAAATGAGCAGTTCTTC. Its protein is CASSSTFGQGKKRNEQFF. Supplemented by reference TRBV28 and TRBJ2-1, the full variable domain reads DVKVTQSSRYLVKRTGEKVFLECVQDMDHENMFWYRQDPGLGLRLIYFSYDVKMKEKGDIPEGYSVSREKKERFSLILESASTNQTSMYLCASSSTFGQGKKRNEQFFGPGTRLTVL.